Listed below are T cell receptor beta chains from one sample, sequenced in a study of vaccination and CD4 T cells after COVID-19. One entry per CDR3 protein, called by TCRdb with MiXCR from the PCR reads. The sample has tens of thousands of distinct CDR3 sequences, under 70% seen once; the top ten hold 15% to 20%. Their antigens remain unidentified. Sequencing was performed on CD4+ T cells from blood, cultured in vitro, taken after SARS-CoV-2 vaccination. The receptors shown here come from a human donor who received a COVID-19 vaccine. The CDR3 runs from the conserved cysteine through the conserved F or W. Each record gives: V gene, J gene, D gene, clone size, CDR3 protein, CDR3 DNA. D genes are given only for firm matches. Clone size is given for some rows only: seen once, a few or many times, or a class if the clone is expanded.

>TRBV6-5|TRBJ2-4|NA|NA
CASSYSIGTRGDIQYF
TGTGCCAGCAGTTACTCGATCGGCACCCGCGGGGACATTCAGTACTTC
>TRBV20-1|TRBJ2-3|TRBD2|NA
CSARTSGTDTQYF
TGCAGTGCTCGGACTAGCGGCACAGATACGCAGTATTTT
>TRBV6-1|TRBJ2-5|NA|NA
CASSEANSGTQYF
TGTGCCAGCAGTGAAGCAAACAGCGGGACCCAGTACTTC
>TRBV7-2|TRBJ1-6|NA|few
CASSSTGGNSPLHF
TGTGCCAGCAGCTCCACTGGGGGAAATTCACCCCTCCACTTT
>TRBV19|TRBJ1-1|NA|NA
CASSILFSIVESPAEAFF
TGTGCCAGTAGTATTTTGTTCTCGATCGTGGAATCACCGGCTGAAGCTTTCTTT
>TRBV5-4|TRBJ1-4|TRBD1|NA
CASSLGDSLNEKLFF
TGTGCCAGCAGCTTGGGGGACAGTCTTAATGAAAAACTGTTTTTT
>TRBV15|TRBJ2-7|NA|few
CATSRVAIVGGSSYEQYF
TGTGCCACCAGCAGAGTTGCAATTGTGGGGGGAAGCTCCTACGAGCAGTACTTC
>TRBV20-1|TRBJ1-1|NA|NA
CSARVAGLNTEAFF
TGCAGTGCTAGAGTGGCAGGCCTTAACACTGAAGCTTTCTTT
>TRBV18|TRBJ2-1|TRBD1|NA
CASSPSGQGNNEQFF
TGTGCCAGCTCACCCTCGGGACAGGGCAACAATGAGCAGTTCTTC
>TRBV7-3|TRBJ2-7|TRBD1|NA
CASSPGTGFSYEQYF
TGTGCCAGCAGCCCTGGGACAGGGTTCTCCTACGAGCAGTACTTC
>TRBV6-5|TRBJ2-1|TRBD2|NA
CASSYSPSGGLYNEQFF
TGTGCCAGCAGTTACTCTCCTAGCGGGGGGCTCTACAATGAGCAGTTCTTC
>TRBV14|TRBJ1-1|NA|NA
CASSQDVGGEAFF
TGTGCCAGCAGCCAAGATGTCGGGGGTGAAGCTTTCTTT
>TRBV2|TRBJ2-7|TRBD1|NA
CASSKDRGRAYF
TGTGCCAGCAGCAAGGACAGGGGGCGGGCGTACTTC
>TRBV12-3/TRBV12-4|TRBJ2-2|NA|NA
CASSYGGGAGELFF
TGTGCCAGCAGTTACGGAGGGGGAGCCGGGGAGCTGTTTTTT
>TRBV9|TRBJ2-2|TRBD2|NA
CASSVGRGVTTGELFF
TGTGCCAGCAGCGTAGGGCGGGGGGTCACCACCGGGGAGCTGTTTTTT
>TRBV18|TRBJ1-1|NA|NA
CASSLTRTDLNTEAFF
TGTGCCAGCTCCCTCACCCGGACAGACCTGAACACTGAAGCTTTCTTT
>TRBV20-1|TRBJ1-3|NA|few
CSARDRVDSGNTIYF
TGCAGTGCTAGAGATAGAGTGGACTCTGGAAACACCATATATTTT
>TRBV7-5|TRBJ1-4|NA|few
CISVPEATCVETGGVEKLFF
NA
>TRBV19|TRBJ1-5|NA|NA
CASSVSFHQPQHF
TGTGCCAGTAGTGTCTCTTTCCATCAGCCCCAGCATTTT
>TRBV10-2|TRBJ1-3|NA|NA
CASSEPTRGAGNTIYF
TGCGCCAGCAGTGAGCCCACCCGCGGGGCAGGAAACACCATATATTTT
>TRBV7-2|TRBJ1-5|NA|NA
CASSLARGSNQPQHF
TGTGCCAGCAGCTTAGCCAGGGGTAGCAATCAGCCCCAGCATTTT
>TRBV27|TRBJ2-1|NA|NA
CASSFKAVPVTWEQFF
TGTGCCAGCAGTTTTAAGGCGGTCCCCGTGACCTGGGAGCAGTTCTTC
>TRBV7-2|TRBJ1-2|NA|NA
CASSFSTGGFSGYTF
TGTGCCAGCAGCTTCTCTACTGGGGGGTTTTCTGGCTACACCTTC
>TRBV24-1|TRBJ1-5|TRBD1|NA
CATSDARQGQGQPQHF
TGTGCCACCAGTGATGCGAGACAGGGGCAAGGGCAGCCCCAGCATTTT
>TRBV2|TRBJ2-7|NA|NA
CASHVDTTYEQYF
TGTGCCTCCCACGTGGACACCACTTACGAGCAGTACTTC
>TRBV6-1|TRBJ1-6|TRBD1|NA
CASNPDRGLGSPLHF
TGTGCCAGCAACCCCGACAGGGGGCTGGGTTCACCCCTCCACTTT
>TRBV5-4|TRBJ2-5|TRBD1|once
CASSLVTGGGQETQYF
TGTGCCAGCAGCTTGGTAACAGGGGGCGGCCAAGAGACCCAGTACTTC
>TRBV5-1|TRBJ1-1|NA|NA
CASSRGLDRNTEAFF
TGCGCCAGCAGCCGGGGCCTGGACCGGAACACTGAAGCTTTCTTT
>TRBV12-3/TRBV12-4|TRBJ2-2|NA|NA
CASSFGGGNAGELFF
TGTGCCAGCAGTTTTGGGGGTGGGAACGCCGGGGAGCTGTTTTTT
>TRBV5-1|TRBJ1-6|NA|NA
CASSPPISGSPLHF
TGCGCCAGCAGCCCTCCGATTTCGGGATCACCCCTCCACTTT
>TRBV6-5|TRBJ1-2|TRBD1|NA
CASSYGTGYVGGYTF
TGTGCCAGCAGTTACGGGACAGGGTACGTCGGCGGCTACACCTTC
>TRBV20-1|TRBJ1-5|NA|few
CSASVGGSPSQHF
TGCAGTGCTAGCGTCGGAGGGTCCCCATCCCAGCATTTT
>TRBV6-1|TRBJ1-5|NA|few
CASSPRREDNQPQHF
TGTGCCAGCTCCCCCCGCAGGGAGGACAATCAGCCCCAGCATTTT
>TRBV29-1|TRBJ1-2|NA|NA
CSVVHRVGYTF
TGCAGCGTTGTTCACAGGGTCGGCTACACCTTC
>TRBV4-2|TRBJ2-1|NA|NA
CASSLGRVNEQFF
TGTGCCAGCAGCTTAGGCAGGGTGAATGAGCAGTTCTTC
>TRBV19|TRBJ1-5|NA|once
CASSISLGEGQPQHF
TGTGCCAGTAGTATAAGTTTGGGGGAGGGCCAGCCCCAGCATTTT
>TRBV9|TRBJ2-7|NA|NA
CASSVRGGETPDDYEQYF
TGTGCCAGCAGCGTAAGGGGGGGCGAGACACCGGACGACTACGAGCAGTACTTC
>TRBV5-3|TRBJ1-1|NA|NA
CARSSAQGGADTEAFF
TGTGCCAGAAGCTCAGCACAGGGTGGAGCGGACACTGAAGCTTTCTTT